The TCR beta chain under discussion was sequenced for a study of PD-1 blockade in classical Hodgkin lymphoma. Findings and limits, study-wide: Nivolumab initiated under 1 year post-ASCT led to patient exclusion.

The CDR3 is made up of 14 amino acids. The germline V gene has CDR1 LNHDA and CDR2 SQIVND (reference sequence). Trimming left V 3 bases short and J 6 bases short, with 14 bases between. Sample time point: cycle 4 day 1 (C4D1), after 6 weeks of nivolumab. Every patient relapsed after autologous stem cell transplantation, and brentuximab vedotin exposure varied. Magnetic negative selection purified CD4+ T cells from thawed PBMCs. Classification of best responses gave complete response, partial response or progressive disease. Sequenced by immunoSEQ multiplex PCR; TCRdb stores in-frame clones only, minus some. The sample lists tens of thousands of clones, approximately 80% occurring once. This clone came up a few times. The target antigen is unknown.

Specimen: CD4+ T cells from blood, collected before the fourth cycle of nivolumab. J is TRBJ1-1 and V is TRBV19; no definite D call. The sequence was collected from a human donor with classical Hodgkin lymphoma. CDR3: CASSISPWSSEAFF. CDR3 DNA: TGTGCCAGTAGTATTTCCCCTTGGAGCTCTGAAGCTTTCTTT. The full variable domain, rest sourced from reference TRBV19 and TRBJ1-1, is DGGITQSPKYLFRKEGQNVTLSCEQNLNHDAMYWYRQDPGQGLRLIYYSQIVNDFQKGDIAEGYSVSREKKESFPLTVTSAQKNPTAFYLCASSISPWSSEAFFGQGTRLTVV.